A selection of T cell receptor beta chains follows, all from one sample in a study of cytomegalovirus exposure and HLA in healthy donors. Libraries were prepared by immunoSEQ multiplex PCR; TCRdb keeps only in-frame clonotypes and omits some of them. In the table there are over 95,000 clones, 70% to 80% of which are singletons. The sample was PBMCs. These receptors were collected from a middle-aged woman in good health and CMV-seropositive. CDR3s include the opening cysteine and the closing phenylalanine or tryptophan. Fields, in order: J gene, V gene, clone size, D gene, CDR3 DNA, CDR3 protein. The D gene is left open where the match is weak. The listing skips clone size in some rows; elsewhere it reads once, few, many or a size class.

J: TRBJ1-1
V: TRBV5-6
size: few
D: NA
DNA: TGTGCCAGCATTAAGCAGGGGAACATGAACACTGAAGCTTTCTTT
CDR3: CASIKQGNMNTEAFF

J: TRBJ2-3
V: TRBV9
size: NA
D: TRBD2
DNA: TGTGCCAGCAGTGTGACTAGCGGGGGAGGACTTAGCACAGATACGCAGTATTTT
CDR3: CASSVTSGGGLSTDTQYF

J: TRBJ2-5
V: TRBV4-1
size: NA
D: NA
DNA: TGCGCCAGCAGCCAAGGGAGTGCCGGGACATTGAAGGTTGGGACCCAGTACTTC
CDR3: CASSQGSAGTLKVGTQYF

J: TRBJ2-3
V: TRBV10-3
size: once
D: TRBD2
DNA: TGTGCCATCAGTGAGTCGGGACTAGTGGGCACAGATACGCAGTATTTT
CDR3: CAISESGLVGTDTQYF

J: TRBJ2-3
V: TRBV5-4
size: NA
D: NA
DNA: TGTGCCAGCAGCTTGGACCCAGGTAGCACAGATACGCAGTATTTT
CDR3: CASSLDPGSTDTQYF

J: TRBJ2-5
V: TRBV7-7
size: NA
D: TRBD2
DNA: TGTGCTAGCAGCTTAGACCCCGGACTAGCGGATCCGGAGACCCAGTACTTC
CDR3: CASSLDPGLADPETQYF

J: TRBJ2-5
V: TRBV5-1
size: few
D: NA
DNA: TGCGCCAGCAGCTTGGTGGCAGGGGGGATCGAGACCCAGTACTTC
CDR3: CASSLVAGGIETQYF

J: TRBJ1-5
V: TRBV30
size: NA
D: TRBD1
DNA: TGTGCCTGGAGCGTCGACAGGGGGGCCAATCAGCCCCAGCATTTT
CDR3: CAWSVDRGANQPQHF

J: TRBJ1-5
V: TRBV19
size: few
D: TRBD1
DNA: TGTGCCAGTAGTACCGGGACAGGGGGCGGCGGAAGGCAGCCCCAGCATTTT
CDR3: CASSTGTGGGGRQPQHF

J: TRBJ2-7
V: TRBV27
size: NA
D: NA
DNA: TGTGCCAGCAGCGCGGTTGGGTGGTCCTACGAGCAGTACTTC
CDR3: CASSAVGWSYEQYF

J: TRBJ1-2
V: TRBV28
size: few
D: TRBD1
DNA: TGTGCCAGCAGTTTATGGAGAGGAACAGGGGAGGCCTATGGCTACACCTTC
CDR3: CASSLWRGTGEAYGYTF

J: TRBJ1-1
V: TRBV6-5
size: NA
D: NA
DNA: TGTGCCAGCAGTTACCGCGGGGGCATGAACACTGAAGCTTTCTTT
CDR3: CASSYRGGMNTEAFF

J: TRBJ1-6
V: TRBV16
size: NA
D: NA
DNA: TGTGCCAGCAGCCCGGACCAGGGGACCTATAATTCACCCCTCCACTTT
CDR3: CASSPDQGTYNSPLHF

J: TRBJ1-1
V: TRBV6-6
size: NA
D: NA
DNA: TGTGCCAGCAGTTACTCGGGGGGGTTAGGCAACACTGAAGCTTTCTTT
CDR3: CASSYSGGLGNTEAFF

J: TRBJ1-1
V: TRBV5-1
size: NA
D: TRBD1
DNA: TGCGCCAGCAGCGAACAGGGGAGGAACACTGAAGCTTTCTTT
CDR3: CASSEQGRNTEAFF

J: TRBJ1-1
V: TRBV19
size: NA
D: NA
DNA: TGTGCCAGTAGGCTAAATTTCGGACAGAACACTGAAGCTTTCTTT
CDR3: CASRLNFGQNTEAFF

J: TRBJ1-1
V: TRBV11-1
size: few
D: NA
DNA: TGTGCCAGCAGGTCTCAAGGAGACACTGAAGCTTTCTTT
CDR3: CASRSQGDTEAFF

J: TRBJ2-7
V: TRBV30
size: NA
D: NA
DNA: TGTGCCTGGAGTAGGGGTCCCTACGAGCAGTACTTC
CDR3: CAWSRGPYEQYF

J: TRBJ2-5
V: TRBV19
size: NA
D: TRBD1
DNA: TGTGCCAGTAGTAGGGTGGGCAGGGGGAGTGGAGAGACCCAGTACTTC
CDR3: CASSRVGRGSGETQYF

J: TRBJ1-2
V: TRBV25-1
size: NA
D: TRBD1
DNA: TGTGCCAGCAGTGTTACAGGGGCGGGCTATGGCTACACCTTC
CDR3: CASSVTGAGYGYTF

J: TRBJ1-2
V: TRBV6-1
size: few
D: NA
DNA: TGTGCCAGCAGTGAAAGCGTCTATGGCTACACCTTC
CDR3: CASSESVYGYTF

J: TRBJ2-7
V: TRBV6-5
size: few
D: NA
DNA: TGTGCCAGCAGTGGCAGGTTTAGTCAGTACTTC
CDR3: CASSGRFSQYF

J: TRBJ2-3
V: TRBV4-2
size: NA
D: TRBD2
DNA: TGTGCCAGCAGCCAAGATAGCGGGACTAGCGGGGGGGCCACCGCGCAGTATTTT
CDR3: CASSQDSGTSGGATAQYF

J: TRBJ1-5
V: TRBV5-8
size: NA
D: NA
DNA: TGTGCCAGCAGCCCCGACATACGGCCCCAGCATTTT
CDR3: CASSPDIRPQHF

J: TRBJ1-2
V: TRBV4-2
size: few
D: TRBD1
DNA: TGTGCCAGCAGCCAAGAGACGGACAGGTCTAAGGTTGGTGGCTACACCTTC
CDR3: CASSQETDRSKVGGYTF

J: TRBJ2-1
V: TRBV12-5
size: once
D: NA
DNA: TGTGCTAGTGGTTCCGGGATCCCTATGTACAATGAGCAGTTCTTC
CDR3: CASGSGIPMYNEQFF

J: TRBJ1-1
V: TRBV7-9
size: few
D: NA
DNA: TGTGCCAGCAGCTTAGTTTATCGGGGTCGAACTGAAGCTTTCTTT
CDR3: CASSLVYRGRTEAFF

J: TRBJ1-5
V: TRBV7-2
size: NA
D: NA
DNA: TGTGCCAGCAGCAGAGACGGAGGGGGCAATCAGCCCCAGCATTTT
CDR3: CASSRDGGGNQPQHF

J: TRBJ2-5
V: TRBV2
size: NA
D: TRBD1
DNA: TGTGCCAGCAGCCCTCTGACAGGGGGAGGAGAGACCCAGTACTTC
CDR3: CASSPLTGGGETQYF

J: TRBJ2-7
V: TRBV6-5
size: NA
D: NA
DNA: TGTGCCAGCAGTGACGACAGGTACCCCTACGAGCAGTACTTC
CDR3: CASSDDRYPYEQYF

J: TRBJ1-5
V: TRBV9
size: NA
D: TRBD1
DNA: TGTGCCAGCAGCGAGGGGACAGGGATTAGCAATCAGCCCCAGCATTTT
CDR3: CASSEGTGISNQPQHF

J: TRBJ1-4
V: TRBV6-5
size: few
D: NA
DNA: TGTGCCAGCAGTTACTCCCCGGGGATTAATGAAAAACTGTTTTTT
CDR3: CASSYSPGINEKLFF

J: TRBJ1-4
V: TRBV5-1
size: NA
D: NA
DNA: TGCGCCAGCAGCTTGTCTGGGGCGATGGGGAATGAAAAACTGTTTTTT
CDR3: CASSLSGAMGNEKLFF

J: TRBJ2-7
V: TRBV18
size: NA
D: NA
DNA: TGTGCCAGCTCACCTAGCTCCTACGAGCAGTACTTC
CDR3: CASSPSSYEQYF

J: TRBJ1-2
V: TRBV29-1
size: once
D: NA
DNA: TGCAGCGTAACCGGGGTGGACGGCTACACCTTC
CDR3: CSVTGVDGYTF

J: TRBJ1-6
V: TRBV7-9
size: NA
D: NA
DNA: TGTGCCAGCAGCTTACAGGGAGGGATTAATTCACCCCTCCACTTT
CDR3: CASSLQGGINSPLHF

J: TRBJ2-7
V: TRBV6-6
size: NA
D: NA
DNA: TGTGCCAGCAGTACACAGCTCTACGAGCAGTACTTC
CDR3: CASSTQLYEQYF

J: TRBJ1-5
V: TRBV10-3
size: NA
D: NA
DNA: TGTGCCATCAGTGCGCGGGAATCCAATCAGCCCCAGCATTTT
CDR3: CAISARESNQPQHF

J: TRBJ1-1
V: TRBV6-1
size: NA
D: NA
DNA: TGTGCCACCCAAGAAGCATTACAGGGTCTGGAGGCTTTCTTT
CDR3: CATQEALQGLEAFF

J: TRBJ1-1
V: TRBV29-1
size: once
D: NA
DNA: TGCAGCGTTGAAACAGGCAGGACGCAGGCTTTCTTT
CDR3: CSVETGRTQAFF

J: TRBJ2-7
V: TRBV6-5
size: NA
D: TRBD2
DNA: TGTGCCAGCAGTTACGGGCTAGCGGGTGGGTACGAGCAGTACTTC
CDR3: CASSYGLAGGYEQYF

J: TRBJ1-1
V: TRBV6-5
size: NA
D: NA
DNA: TGTGCCAGCACCGAGAGTCCCGGGACTCTAGAAGCTTTCTTT
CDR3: CASTESPGTLEAFF

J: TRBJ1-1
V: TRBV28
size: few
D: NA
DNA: TGTGCCAGCAGTTCCTCGACAGTGAACACTGAAGCTTTCTTT
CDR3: CASSSSTVNTEAFF

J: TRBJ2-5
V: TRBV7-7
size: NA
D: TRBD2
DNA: TGTGCTAGCAGCTTAGTTCGGGGGGTACAAGAGACCCAGTACTTC
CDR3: CASSLVRGVQETQYF

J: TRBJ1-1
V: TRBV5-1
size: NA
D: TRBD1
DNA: TGCGCCAGCAGCCACGCAACCGAGGGACAGGGGGCCTCAGCTTTCTTT
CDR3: CASSHATEGQGASAFF

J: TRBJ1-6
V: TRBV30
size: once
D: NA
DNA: TGTGCCTGGAGTGCCTGGGGAGGAAATTCACCCCTCCACTTT
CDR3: CAWSAWGGNSPLHF

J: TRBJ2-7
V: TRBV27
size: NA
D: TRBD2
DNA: TGTGCCAGTCGGACTAGCGGTTCCTACGAGCAGTACTTC
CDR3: CASRTSGSYEQYF

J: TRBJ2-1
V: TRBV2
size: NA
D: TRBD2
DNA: TGTGCCAGCAGCCTCTTGCCGGGCAGCGGGGGCCAGCAGTTCTTC
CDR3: CASSLLPGSGGQQFF

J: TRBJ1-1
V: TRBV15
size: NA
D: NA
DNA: TGTGCCACCAGCAGAGGGTTTGCGATAGGGGACACTGAAGCTTTCTTT
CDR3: CATSRGFAIGDTEAFF

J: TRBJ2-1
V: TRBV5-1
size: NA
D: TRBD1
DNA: TGCGCCAGCAGCCGACAGGGTAGCGAGGACAATGAGCAGTTCTTC
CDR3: CASSRQGSEDNEQFF

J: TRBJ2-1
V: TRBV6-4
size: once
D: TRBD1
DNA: TGTGCCAGCAGTGCCGGACAGGGGGCTTACAATGAGCAGTTCTTC
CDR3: CASSAGQGAYNEQFF

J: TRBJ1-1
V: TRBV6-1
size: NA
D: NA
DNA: TGTGCAACCCGGGAAAGTCTGAACACTGAAGCTTTCTTT
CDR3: CATRESLNTEAFF

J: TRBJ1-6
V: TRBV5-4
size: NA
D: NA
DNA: TGTGCCAGCCGAGGTGAGGGAATCTCACCCCTCCACTTT
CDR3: CASRGEGISPLHF

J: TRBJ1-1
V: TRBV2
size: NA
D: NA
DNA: TGTGCCAGCAGAATACAGGGTACCGACACTGAAGCTTTCTTT
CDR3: CASRIQGTDTEAFF

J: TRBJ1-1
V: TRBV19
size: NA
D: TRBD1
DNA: TGTGCCAGTAGTGGATGGACAGGGAGTAAGGCTGAAGCTTTCTTT
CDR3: CASSGWTGSKAEAFF

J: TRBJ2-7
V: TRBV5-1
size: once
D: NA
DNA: TGCGCCAGCAGCTTGCTCCCCTACGAGCAGTACTTC
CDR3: CASSLLPYEQYF

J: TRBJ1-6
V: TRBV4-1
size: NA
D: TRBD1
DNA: TGCGCCAGCAGCCAAGATCGGGACAGCGCTCGGGGAAATTCACCCCTCCACTTT
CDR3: CASSQDRDSARGNSPLHF